This T cell receptor beta chain was identified in a study of T cell clonotyping in hematopoietic cell transplantation. Data came from immunoSEQ multiplex PCR; TCRdb stores just in-frame clones and leaves some out. In the table there are approximately 9,700 clones, roughly three quarters of which are singletons. The CDR3 is 13 residues long. CDR1 MNHEY and CDR2 SMNVEV come from the germline V gene (reference sequence). Between the trimmed V and J ends, which lost 4 bases and 0 bases, there was a span of 7 bases. The chain has TRBV27 and TRBJ2-7, with D maybe TRBD2 (5 bases). The sequence derives from a female patient aged 40 to 55 who had an allogeneic stem cell transplant from a related donor, so T cells may come from the graft donor. Some clones in this sample may be carry-over from other donors' samples. The sample consisted of PBMCs, taken 30 days after allogeneic stem cell transplant. The CDR3 nucleotides read TGTGCCAGCAGTTCTAGCATCTCCTACGAGCAGTACTTC. Translating it yields CASSSSISYEQYF.